The text below deals with one T cell receptor (beta chain). No antigen is known for it. TCRdb reanalysed the 5' RACE reads using MiXCR and keeps one entry per CDR3 protein. The sample has 100,000 to 120,000 distinct CDR3 sequences, over 15% seen once. This record comes from a study of T-cell memory formation after mild COVID-19. In the study overall: Clusters were largely donor specific. General study points: The finding that pre-infection memory included some responding clones suggested that cross-reactive memory joined. Contracting clones from day 15 to 85 had balanced CD4/CD8; later expanders favoured CD4+. Confirmation of SARS-CoV-2 specificity was lacking for second-wave clones peaking day 37.

The CDR3 covers 14 residues. Unmatched junction bases numbered 8, after V lost 6 bases and J lost 5 bases. Per germline, CDR1 LNHDA and CDR2 SQIVND (reference sequence). This TCR was recovered from a man aged 18 to 35 who had mild COVID-19 (a few samples of this study predate the infection). Cell type and time point are not known. Sequenced input: PBMCs or a T cell subset sorted from them (not recorded which). The rearrangement uses TRBV19 and TRBJ2-5, with 8 bases aligning to TRBD2. The CDR3 sequence: CASSVRLATETQYF. Here the CDR3 DNA reads TGTGCCAGTAGCGTGAGACTAGCGACGGAGACCCAGTACTTC.